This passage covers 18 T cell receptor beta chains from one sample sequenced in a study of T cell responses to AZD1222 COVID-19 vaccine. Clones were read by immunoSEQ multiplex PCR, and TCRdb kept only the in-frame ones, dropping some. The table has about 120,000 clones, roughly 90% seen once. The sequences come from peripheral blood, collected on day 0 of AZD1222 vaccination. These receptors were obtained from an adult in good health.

The CDR3 nucleotides read TGTGCCAGTAGACCCGGGCACACCGGGGAGCTGTTTTTT. This codes for CASRPGHTGELFF. The chain carries TRBV19 and TRBJ2-2; D is ambiguous. V lost 6 bases, J lost 3 bases, and 8 bases lay in between. CDR1 LNHDA and CDR2 SQIVND come from the germline V gene (reference sequence). The CDR3 has 13 residues.

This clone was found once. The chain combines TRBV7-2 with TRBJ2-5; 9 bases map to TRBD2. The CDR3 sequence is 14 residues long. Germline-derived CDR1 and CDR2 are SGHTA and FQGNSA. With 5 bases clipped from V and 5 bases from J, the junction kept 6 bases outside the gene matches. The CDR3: CASSRREGTETQYF. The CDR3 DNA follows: TGTGCCAGCAGCCGGCGGGAGGGCACCGAGACCCAGTACTTC.

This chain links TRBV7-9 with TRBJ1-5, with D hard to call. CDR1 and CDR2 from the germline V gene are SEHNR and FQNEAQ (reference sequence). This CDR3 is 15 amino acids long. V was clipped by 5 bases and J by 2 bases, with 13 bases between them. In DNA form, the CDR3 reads TGTGCCAGCAGCACCAGTCAGATCGGCAATCAGCCCCAGCATTTT. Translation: CASSTSQIGNQPQHF. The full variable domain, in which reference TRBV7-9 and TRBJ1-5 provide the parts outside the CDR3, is DTGVSQNPRHKITKRGQNVTFRCDPISEHNRLYWYRQTLGQGPEFLTYFQNEAQLEKSRLLSDRFSAERPKGSFSTLEIQRTEQGDSAMYLCASSTSQIGNQPQHFGDGTRLSIL.

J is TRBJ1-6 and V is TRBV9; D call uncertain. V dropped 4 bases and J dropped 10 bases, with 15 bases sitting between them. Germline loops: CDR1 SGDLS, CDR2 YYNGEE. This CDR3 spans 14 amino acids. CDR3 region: CASSLRSSGSPLHF. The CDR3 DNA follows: TGTGCCAGCAGCCTTCGGAGCAGCGGATCACCCCTCCACTTT.

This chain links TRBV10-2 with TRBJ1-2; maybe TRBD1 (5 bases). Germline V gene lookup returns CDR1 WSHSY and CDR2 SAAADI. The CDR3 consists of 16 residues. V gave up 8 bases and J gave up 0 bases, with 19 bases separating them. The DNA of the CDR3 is TGCGCCAGCTCCTCCGGGGCGCAACAACCTAACTATGGCTACACCTTC. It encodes CASSSGAQQPNYGYTF.

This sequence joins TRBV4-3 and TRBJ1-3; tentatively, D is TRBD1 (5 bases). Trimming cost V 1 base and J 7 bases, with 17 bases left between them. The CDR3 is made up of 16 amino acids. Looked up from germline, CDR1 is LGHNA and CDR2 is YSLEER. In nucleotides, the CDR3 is TGCGCCAGCAGCCAAGGAAGGGGCAGTAACGGGAACACCATATATTTT. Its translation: CASSQGRGSNGNTIYF.

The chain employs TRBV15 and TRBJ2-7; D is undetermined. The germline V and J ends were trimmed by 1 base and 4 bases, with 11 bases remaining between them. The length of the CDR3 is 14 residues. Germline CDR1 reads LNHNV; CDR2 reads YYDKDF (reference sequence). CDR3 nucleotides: TGTGCCACCAGCAGAGGATCGCCCCAATACGAGCAGTACTTC. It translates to CATSRGSPQYEQYF.

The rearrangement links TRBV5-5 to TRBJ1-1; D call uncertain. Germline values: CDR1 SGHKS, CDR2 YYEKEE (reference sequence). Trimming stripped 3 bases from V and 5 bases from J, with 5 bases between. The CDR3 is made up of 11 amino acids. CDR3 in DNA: TGTGCCAGCAGCTGGGAAACTGAAGCTTTCTTT. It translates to CASSWETEAFF.

The CDR3 spells CASSLATGVMNTEAFF. The CDR3 DNA is TGTGCCAGCAGCTTAGCTACAGGGGTAATGAACACTGAAGCTTTCTTT. The chain is built from TRBV7-2 and TRBJ1-1; 7 nucleotides match TRBD1. The CDR3 loop spans 16 amino acids. Germline V gene data show CDR1 as SGHTA and CDR2 as FQGNSA. Trimming took 0 bases from V and 0 from J; bases not matched to a gene: 4.

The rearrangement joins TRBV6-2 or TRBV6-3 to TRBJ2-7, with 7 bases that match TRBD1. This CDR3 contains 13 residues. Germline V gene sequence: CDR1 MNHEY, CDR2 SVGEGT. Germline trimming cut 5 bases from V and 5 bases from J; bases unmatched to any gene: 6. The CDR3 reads CASSRSTGNEQYF. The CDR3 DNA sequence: TGTGCCAGCAGTCGATCGACAGGGAACGAGCAGTACTTC.

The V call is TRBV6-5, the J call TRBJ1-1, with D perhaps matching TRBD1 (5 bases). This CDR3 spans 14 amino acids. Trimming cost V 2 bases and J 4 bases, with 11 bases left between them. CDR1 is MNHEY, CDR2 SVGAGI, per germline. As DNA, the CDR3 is TGTGCCAGCAGTTACGGGGGGAGGACCACTGAAGCTTTCTTT. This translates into CASSYGGRTTEAFF.

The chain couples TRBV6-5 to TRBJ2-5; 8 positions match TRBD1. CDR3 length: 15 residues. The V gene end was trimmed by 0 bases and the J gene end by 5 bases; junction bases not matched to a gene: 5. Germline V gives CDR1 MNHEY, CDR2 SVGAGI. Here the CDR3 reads CASSYSDRAKETQYF. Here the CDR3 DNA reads TGTGCCAGCAGTTACTCGGACAGGGCGAAGGAGACCCAGTACTTC.

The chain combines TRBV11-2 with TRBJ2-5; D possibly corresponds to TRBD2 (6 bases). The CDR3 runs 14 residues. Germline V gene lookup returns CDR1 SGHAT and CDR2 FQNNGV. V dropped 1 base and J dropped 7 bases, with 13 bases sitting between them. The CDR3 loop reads CASSLGTGVGTQYF. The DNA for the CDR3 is TGTGCCAGCAGCTTAGGTACGGGAGTTGGGACCCAGTACTTC. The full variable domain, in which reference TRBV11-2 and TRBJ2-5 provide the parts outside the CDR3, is EAGVAQSPRYKIIEKRQSVAFWCNPISGHATLYWYQQILGQGPKLLIQFQNNGVVDDSQLPKDRFSAERLKGVDSTLKIQPAKLEDSAVYLCASSLGTGVGTQYFGPGTRLLVL.

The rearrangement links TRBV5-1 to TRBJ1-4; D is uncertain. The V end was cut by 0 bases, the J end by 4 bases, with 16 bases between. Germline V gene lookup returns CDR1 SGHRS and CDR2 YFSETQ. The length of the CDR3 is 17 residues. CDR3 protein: CASSLAIGRGSNEKLFF. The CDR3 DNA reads TGCGCCAGCAGCTTGGCCATAGGGAGAGGGAGTAATGAAAAACTGTTTTTT.

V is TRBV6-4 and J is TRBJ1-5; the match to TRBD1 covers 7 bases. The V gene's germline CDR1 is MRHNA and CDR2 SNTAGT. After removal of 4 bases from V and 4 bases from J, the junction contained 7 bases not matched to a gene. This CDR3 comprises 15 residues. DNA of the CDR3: TGTGCCAGCAGTGGCGGACAGGCCGATAATCAGCCCCAGCATTTT. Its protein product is CASSGGQADNQPQHF.

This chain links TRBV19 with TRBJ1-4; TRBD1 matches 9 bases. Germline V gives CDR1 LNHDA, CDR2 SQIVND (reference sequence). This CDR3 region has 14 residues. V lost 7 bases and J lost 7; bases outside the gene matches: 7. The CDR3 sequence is CASTRDRAGEKLFF. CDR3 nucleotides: TGTGCCAGTACTCGGGACAGGGCAGGTGAAAAACTGTTTTTT. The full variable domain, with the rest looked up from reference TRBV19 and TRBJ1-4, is DGGITQSPKYLFRKEGQNVTLSCEQNLNHDAMYWYRQDPGQGLRLIYYSQIVNDFQKGDIAEGYSVSREKKESFPLTVTSAQKNPTAFYLCASTRDRAGEKLFFGSGTQLSVL.

In DNA, the CDR3 is TGTGCCAGCTCACCACCAGGACGTGGTCGGATGAACACTGAAGCTTTCTTT. Amino acid sequence: CASSPPGRGRMNTEAFF. The chain employs TRBV18 and TRBJ1-1; D gene uncertain. Trimming removed 0 bases from V and 0 bases from J, with 14 bases in between. CDR1 and CDR2 from the germline V gene are KGHSH and LQKENI. This CDR3 comprises 17 residues.

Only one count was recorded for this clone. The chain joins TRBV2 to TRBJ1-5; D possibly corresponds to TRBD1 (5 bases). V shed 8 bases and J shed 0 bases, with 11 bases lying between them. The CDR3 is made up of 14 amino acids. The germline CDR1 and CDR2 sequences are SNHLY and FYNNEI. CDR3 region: CASQTAYSNQPQHF. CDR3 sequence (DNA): TGTGCCAGCCAGACAGCATATAGCAATCAGCCCCAGCATTTT.